This T cell receptor (beta chain) comes out of a study of tumor-infiltrating lymphocytes in primary liver carcinoma (dated by TCRdb to about 2017). A note on the overall study: Surgical resection was performed in China between 2015 and early 2016 on about 5 patients with histopathologically diagnosed primary liver carcinoma. The tumors of the five patients were staged as T1-T3 N0M0, with maximum diameters ranging from about 4 to 10 cm. For each liver tumor, the study sampled five regions along with adjacent normal tissue and blood, and applied TCRbeta repertoire sequencing, expression microarrays and whole-exome sequencing. A total of 35 or so specimens from 5 patients went through TCRbeta repertoire sequencing, namely 25 tumor regions, 5 adjacent noncancerous liver tissues and 5 peripheral blood samples. Samples yielded roughly 3.5 to 8 million productive TCRbeta reads; read depth did not differ significantly between tissue types. Hepatocellular carcinoma (four) or combined HCC and intrahepatic cholangiocarcinoma (one) was present in the five patients, who were three men and two women aged 30 to 69 years. High reproducibility was observed for the technical replicate repertoires, with mean shared-clone rates around 0.9 and correlation coefficients above 0.95. Study-level results and caveats: The study included only four to six patients, and the authors note findings should be validated in a larger study. Repertoire overlap was found to be higher between tumor regions (mean around 35%) than between tumor-adjacent (17%) or tumor-blood (around 15%) pairs, consistent with antigen-driven expansion. Because only the TCR beta chain was sequenced and unpaired alpha chains were not captured, true repertoire diversity is likely underestimated. Compared with blood, tumors had a significantly larger share of the repertoire taken up by the top 250 clones (p = 0.039). Bulk unsorted samples precluded comparing CD4+ and CD8+ T cell repertoires.

Blood RNA was extracted from unsorted whole blood with TRIzol reagent; germline DNA came from the DNeasy Blood & Tissue kit. At the time of sampling, the patients were treatment-naive and had chronic HBV infection. Before surgery, four milliliters of peripheral blood were collected into K2EDTA tubes. Including the terminal cysteine and phenylalanine, the CDR3 comprises 14 residues. Here the CDR3 DNA is all that survives: 42 bases in frame from base 1. The germline V gene provides CDR1 SGHRS and CDR2 YFSETQ. Details on this clonotype: Its recognized antigen is unknown. One end of the junction varies from germline; a read error may be responsible.

TCRbeta-specific cDNA was reverse-transcribed from approximately 460 ng total RNA using a constant-region primer and ProtoScript II reverse transcriptase. Construction of the TCRbeta libraries relied on three nested rounds of multiplex PCR, following a slightly modified ARM-PCR procedure. Each of the first two PCR rounds ran for about 10 cycles and used multiplex TRBV1-TRBV30 forward primers together with a Cbeta reverse primer. Sample barcodes and Illumina adapters were added in a final 25-cycle PCR with Deep VentR polymerase. Before sequencing, amplicons between 200 and 500 bp were purified from gel using a QIAquick gel extraction kit. TCRbeta amplicons were sequenced on an Illumina HiSeq 2500 with 250-bp paired-end reads. The paper's data handling went like this. To recover full CDR3 sequences, reads were quality-trimmed using Trimmomatic v0.33 and paired reads were then merged using FLASH v1.2.11. V, D and J germline segments were assigned to the rearranged TCRbeta sequences using MiGEC v1.2.1b. VDJtools v1.0.0 computed clonotype statistics and Shannon-Wiener diversity indices. Except for diversity analysis, only each sample's 250 most abundant clonotypes were used in subsequent analyses to reduce sampling bias. TCRdb reprocessing: public reads trimmed at Q25 with fastp, clones called with MiXCR, in-frame beta chains kept. Identical CDR3 proteins give one entry, which carries the most common genes and DNA. The V and J calls follow TCRdb's processing rather than the paper's. This sample is represented by 330,000 or so distinct CDR3 sequences; less than 70% of them were singletons. The ten largest account for about 6% of the sample.

This receptor chain uses TRBV5-1 and TRBJ2-3, with the D gene too uncertain to name. This TCR was sampled from a man in his forties or fifties with primary liver carcinoma and hepatitis B virus infection. Sequencing input: peripheral blood. The DNA is TGCGCCAGCAGCCCTGGGTGTAGCACAGATACACAGTATTTT. This gives the protein CASSPGCSTDTQYF.